Only a few counts were recorded for the clone carrying this T cell receptor beta chain. Antigen specificity is unknown. Germline V gene lookup returns CDR1 SGHTA and CDR2 FQGNSA. V gave up 6 bases and J gave up 3 bases; unmatched junction bases: 5. The CDR3 covers 13 residues. Every bit of the isolated RNA underwent reverse transcription, so sequencing read expressed TCRB transcripts. Assay used: immunoSEQ multiplex PCR; TCRdb lists only in-frame clones, some missing. The sample includes around 690,000 clones, 9.5% to 15% of them seen just once. The entry originates in a study of beta chain features in type 1 diabetes. Whole-study results and caveats: Shortening that was moderate but significant affected the TCRB CDR3s of Type 1 diabetes patients in all four CD4+ subsets. Insertions were fewer and deletions more numerous at VDJ junctions in type 1 diabetes patients.

The gene calls are TRBV7-2 and TRBJ2-7; 7 nucleotides line up with TRBD2. This clonotype was obtained from a man aged 25 to 40 with type 1 diabetes. The sample comprised naive CD4+ T cells from blood. The CDR3 DNA follows: TGTGCCAGCAGTGAGGCTAGCGGCTACGAGCAGTACTTC. Encoded protein: CASSEASGYEQYF.